This T cell receptor (beta chain) was observed in a study of cytomegalovirus exposure and HLA in healthy donors. Findings of the study overall: Reports indicated that the classifier achieved high specificity and sensitivity in diagnosing cytomegalovirus status. Some public TCRs appeared in many individuals, while most sequences were rare.

Primers included in the PCR were 60 Vbeta and 13 Jbeta primers. Authors' analysis steps: Some 10 million of the 80 million or so unique TCR beta chains counted in a later analysis were shared. Data came from immunoSEQ multiplex PCR; TCRdb stores just in-frame clones and leaves some out. V, J and clone size are those of that table, while D and trimming were read from the DNA. This sample's table has approximately 150,000 clones. In regard to this clone: What it binds is unknown.

The CDR3 contains 15 residues. V was trimmed by 2 bases and J by 2 bases, leaving 13 bases between them. CDR1 and CDR2 from the germline V gene are SGHVT and SQSDAQ. Sequences were obtained from PBMCs. The J gene is TRBJ2-7, the V gene TRBV7-4; unclear D gene. The origin of this receptor is a woman between 35 and 50 years old in good health and CMV-seronegative. The CDR3 coding sequence is TGTGCCAGCAGCTTATTTGTGGGCAGAGCCTACGAGCAGTACTTC. Its translation: CASSLFVGRAYEQYF.